This T cell receptor (beta chain) was profiled in a study of blood T cell repertoires in COVID-19 (dated by TCRdb to 2019 to 2021). Background for the entire study: Samples covering the acute and convalescent phases of COVID-19 were provided by collaborators in the United States, Italy and Spain. A de-identified subject ID, COVID-19 status, age in years and sex were almost always included in the sample metadata. A freely available public database, intended as a resource for researchers studying the immune response to SARS-CoV-2, is where the repertoires were released. Samples came from the ongoing ImmuneRACE study (first 160 participants) plus 1,254 subjects from 6 global collaborators. Where available, HLA class I and class II types were obtained from metadata supplied by the sample provider rather than from assay-based typing. The material from the prospective study consisted of cDNA or gDNA derived from T cells, B-cell-depleted T cells, or PBMCs. Deeply sampled blood TCRbeta repertoires from subjects exposed to, actively infected with, or recovered from COVID-19 were included in the dataset. What the authors observed across the whole study: The quantity of clinical and demographic metadata differed by source and by participant and was supplied without curation.

TCRbeta CDR3 regions were amplified from genomic DNA using the immunoSEQ Assay, a bias-controlled multiplex PCR. The published analysis was carried out like this. The number of nucleated cells in each sample was estimated from the amplification of reference gene primers within the assay. Sequence reads were collapsed and filtered to measure the absolute abundance of every unique TCRbeta CDR3 rearrangement. For each sample, productive Simpson clonality was calculated as the square root of Simpson's diversity index over productive rearrangements. Held by TCRdb, this immuneACCESS table contains in-frame sequences only and omits some clones. Under half of the omission traces to an unresolved V gene where checked; the cause of the rest is unknown. Clonal size and the V and J genes are those of that table, whereas D and trimming came from the DNA. This sample holds roughly 300,000 clones; roughly 85% were observed only once. The top ten clones comprise over 8.5% of the sample.

A second Seattle source provided samples from volunteer blood donors who had recovered from COVID-19. Each collaborating institution followed its own protocols to collect whole blood in K2EDTA tubes. For TCRbeta analysis, collaborator samples were shipped as frozen whole blood, as isolated PBMCs, or as DNA extracted from either sample type. Comment on this clone: Its antigen target is currently unknown. Nothing much larger sits one base from this clone, and base qualities are not available.

Reading from cysteine to phenylalanine, the CDR3 counts 13 amino acids. The kept DNA is CDR3 alone, 39 bases in frame from the first base. V drops 5 bases and J drops 4 bases, leaving 11 bases in between. CDR1 and CDR2 are read off the germline V gene (reference sequence) as SGHAT and FQDESV. This receptor was obtained from a woman between 45 and 65 years old who had recovered from COVID-19. This sequence uses TRBV11-1 and TRBJ2-5; 6 matching bases give a weak D call of TRBD1. Sequencing was carried out using peripheral blood. The CDR3 amino acid sequence is: CASSTRQAETQYF. The sequenced DNA is TGTGCCAGCAGCACAAGACAGGCAGAGACCCAGTACTTC.